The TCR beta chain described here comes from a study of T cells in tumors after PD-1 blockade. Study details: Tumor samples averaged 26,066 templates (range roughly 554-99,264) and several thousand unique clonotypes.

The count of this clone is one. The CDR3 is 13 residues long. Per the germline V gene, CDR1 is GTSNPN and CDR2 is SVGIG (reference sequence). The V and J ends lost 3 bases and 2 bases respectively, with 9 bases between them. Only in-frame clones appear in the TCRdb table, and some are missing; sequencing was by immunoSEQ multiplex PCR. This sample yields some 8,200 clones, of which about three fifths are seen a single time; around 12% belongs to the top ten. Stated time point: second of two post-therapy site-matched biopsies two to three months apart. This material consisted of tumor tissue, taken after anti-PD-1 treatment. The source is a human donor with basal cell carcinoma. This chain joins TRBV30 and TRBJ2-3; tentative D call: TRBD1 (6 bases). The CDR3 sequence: CAWSRGNTDTQYF. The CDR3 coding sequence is TGTGCCTGGAGCAGGGGCAACACAGATACGCAGTATTTT. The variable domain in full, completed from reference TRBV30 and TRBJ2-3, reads SQTIHQWPATLVQPVGSPLSLECTVEGTSNPNLYWYRQAAGRGLQLLFYSVGIGQISSEVPQNLSASRPQDRQFILSSKKLLLSDSGFYLCAWSRGNTDTQYFGPGTRLTVL.